This T cell receptor (beta chain) came from a study of cytomegalovirus exposure and HLA in healthy donors. Study results and limitations: Rarity characterized most TCR sequences, yet some public TCRs appeared in many donors.

Remarks on this clone: Its antigen remains unidentified.

Amplification used 60 Vbeta primers and 13 Jbeta primers. Sequenced by immunoSEQ multiplex PCR; TCRdb stores in-frame clones only, minus some. The sample lists about 160,000 clones; 77% were seen once. From germline, CDR1 is GTSNPN and CDR2 SVGIG (reference sequence). The CDR3 extends over 16 amino acids. J gave up 0 bases and V 4 bases, and 8 bases lay outside the gene matches. The chain recombines TRBV30 with TRBJ1-2; 10 positions agree with TRBD1. The source of this sequence is a woman aged 25 to 39 in good health and CMV-seronegative. The sequencing input was PBMCs. CDR3: CAWTGTGVLANYGYTF. The CDR3 DNA is TGTGCCTGGACTGGGACAGGGGTCCTAGCTAACTATGGCTACACCTTC. Supplemented by reference TRBV30 and TRBJ1-2, the full variable domain reads SQTIHQWPATLVQPVGSPLSLECTVEGTSNPNLYWYRQAAGRGLQLLFYSVGIGQISSEVPQNLSASRPQDRQFILSSKKLLLSDSGFYLCAWTGTGVLANYGYTFGSGTRLTVV.